Following are 15 T cell receptor beta chains from one sample sequenced in a study of control samples from healthy donors and cancer patients. Generated by immunoSEQ multiplex PCR, the TCRdb table keeps only in-frame clones and is missing some. The sample shows roughly 100,000 clones, around 83% of them seen only once. Sample: blood. These receptors came from a woman in her 50s in good health.

The chain links TRBV4-2 to TRBJ1-2; no reliable D call. Germline assignment: CDR1 LGHNA and CDR2 YNFKEQ. This CDR3 is built from 16 residues. Trimming removed 0 bases at V and 4 bases at J, with 15 bases between. The DNA for the CDR3 is TGTGCCAGCAGCCAAGATCAAGGAGCGAAAGGCTATGGCTACACCTTC. Protein: CASSQDQGAKGYGYTF.

The rearrangement uses TRBV18 and TRBJ2-3, with 11 positions matching TRBD2. CDR1 KGHSH and CDR2 LQKENI come from the germline V gene. After removal of 3 bases from V and 3 bases from J, the junction contained 11 bases not matched to a gene. This CDR3 comprises 18 residues. The CDR3 nucleotides are TGTGCCAGCTCACCTAAACTGACTAGCGGGATTGAAACAGATACGCAGTATTTT. This gives the protein CASSPKLTSGIETDTQYF.

The gene calls are TRBV3-1 (or the pseudogene TRBV3-2) and TRBJ1-2; tentatively, D is TRBD1 (6 bases). Germline V gene data show CDR1 as LGHDT and CDR2 as YNNKEL (reference sequence). There are 13 residues in the CDR3. V shed 1 base and J shed 7 bases, with 10 bases lying between them. CDR3 sequence (DNA): TGTGCCAGCAGCCAAGCCTACAGGGCTGGCTACACCTTC. Protein: CASSQAYRAGYTF.

The chain is built from TRBV5-4 and TRBJ1-2, with 7 bases matching TRBD1. Germline assignment: CDR1 SGHNT and CDR2 YYREEE (reference sequence). After removal of 1 base from V and 7 bases from J, the junction contained 7 bases not matched to a gene. The CDR3 covers 14 residues. As DNA, the CDR3 is TGTGCCAGCAGCTTGTGGCAGGGGGAACGTGGCTACACCTTC. Encoded protein: CASSLWQGERGYTF.

The chain joins TRBV25-1 to TRBJ2-1, with D tentatively TRBD1 or TRBD2 (5 bases each). Germline-derived CDR1 and CDR2 are MGHDK and SYGVNS. The length of the CDR3 is 18 residues. Trimming took 0 bases from V and 2 from J, leaving 17 bases between them. The CDR3 spells CASSEYGASGDAYNEQFF. The CDR3, as DNA: TGTGCCAGCAGTGAATATGGGGCGTCCGGGGATGCCTACAATGAGCAGTTCTTC.

The chain joins TRBV7-9 to TRBJ2-7; the match to TRBD1 covers 7 bases. The V segment lost 4 bases and the J segment 7 bases; nucleotides outside the gene matches: 13. This CDR3 is 15 amino acids long. Germline V gene lookup returns CDR1 SEHNR and CDR2 FQNEAQ (reference sequence). The CDR3, as DNA: TGTGCCAGCAGCTCAGACAGGGCGAAGGCTAAAGAGCAGTACTTC. Its translation is CASSSDRAKAKEQYF.

This rearrangement joins TRBV28 to TRBJ1-5, with D maybe TRBD1 (5 bases). The CDR3 loop spans 14 amino acids. CDR1 and CDR2 (germline): MDHEN, SYDVKM. Trimming stripped 5 bases from V and 4 bases from J, with 12 bases between. CDR3 region: CASSRGPSNQPQHF. CDR3 bases: TGTGCCAGCAGTAGGGGACCCTCGAATCAGCCCCAGCATTTT.

The chain has TRBV13 and TRBJ2-5, with 13 bases aligning to TRBD2. With 5 bases clipped from V and 5 bases from J, the junction kept 11 bases outside the gene matches. The CDR3 length is 17 residues. Germline V gene lookup returns CDR1 PRHDT and CDR2 FYEKMQ (reference sequence). CDR3 bases: TGTGCCAGCAGCGAAGGAGGACTAGCGGGAGTTGAGGAGACCCAGTACTTC. The encoded protein is CASSEGGLAGVEETQYF. The variable domain in full, with the rest retrieved from reference TRBV13 and TRBJ2-5, is AAGVIQSPRHLIKEKRETATLKCYPIPRHDTVYWYQQGPGQDPQFLISFYEKMQSDKGSIPDRFSAQQFSDYHSELNMSSLELGDSALYFCASSEGGLAGVEETQYFGPGTRLLVL.

The rearrangement joins TRBV19 to TRBJ1-1; 7 nucleotides align to TRBD1. This CDR3 comprises 14 residues. Per the germline V gene, CDR1 is LNHDA and CDR2 is SQIVND (reference sequence). V was clipped by 6 bases and J by 2 bases; unmatched bases: 6. CDR3 protein: CASRLTGYNTEAFF. The CDR3 DNA reads TGTGCCAGTAGGTTGACAGGGTATAACACTGAAGCTTTCTTT.

V is TRBV4-3 and J is TRBJ2-1; 8 positions match TRBD1. The germline V gene has CDR1 LGHNA and CDR2 YSLEER. The CDR3 has 15 residues. With 1 base clipped from V and 7 bases from J, the junction kept 6 bases outside the gene matches. CDR3 sequence reads: CASSQGTGISNEQFF. The CDR3 DNA follows: TGCGCCAGCAGCCAAGGGACAGGGATTTCGAATGAGCAGTTCTTC.

A remark on this clone: This CDR3 is also generated by other DNA sequences in the sample. V and J are TRBV7-2 and TRBJ1-2, with a weak D call TRBD1 (6 bases). Germline values: CDR1 SGHTA, CDR2 FQGNSA. Trimming cost V 5 bases and J 4 bases, with 17 bases left between them. This CDR3 is 15 amino acids long. CDR3 in DNA: TGTGCCAGCAGCATGCGGGGGGGGGCCAGCTATGGCTACACCTTC. Translated: CASSMRGGASYGYTF.

This rearrangement joins TRBV10-1 to TRBJ1-6; D might be TRBD1 (6 bases). V was trimmed by 9 bases and J by 10 bases, leaving 22 bases between them. The CDR3 totals 15 residues. Germline loops: CDR1 WNHNN, CDR2 SYGVQD (reference sequence). The CDR3 DNA reads as TGCGCCAGAAGGGGGGGGGTAGTCTTTTGGTCACCCCTCCACTTT. This sequence encodes CARRGGVVFWSPLHF.

The chain has TRBV11-3 and TRBJ2-3; D call uncertain. Germline V lookup: CDR1 SGHNT, CDR2 YENEEA. Trimming stripped 2 bases from V and 4 bases from J, with 13 bases between. The CDR3 has 15 amino acids. In DNA form, the CDR3 reads TGTGCCAGCAGCTTAAGTATGGGGTACTCAGATACGCAGTATTTT. Encoded protein: CASSLSMGYSDTQYF.

This chain uses TRBV9 with TRBJ1-6; no clear D. Trimming took off 2 bases at V and 7 bases at J, with 7 bases between the two ends. The CDR3 extends over 13 amino acids. The germline V gene has CDR1 SGDLS and CDR2 YYNGEE. CDR3 sequence: CASSVGRNSPLHF. DNA of the CDR3: TGTGCCAGCAGCGTCGGCCGGAATTCACCCCTCCACTTT.

This chain links TRBV12-3 or TRBV12-4 with TRBJ2-7, with 7 bases identical to TRBD2. J gave up 4 bases and V 8 bases, and 8 bases lay outside the gene matches. This CDR3 spans 13 amino acids. The CDR3 region has the DNA TGTGCCAGCGGTGGGGGGGTGGCGTACGAGCAGTACTTC. Translation: CASGGGVAYEQYF.